The rows below give T cell receptor beta chains drawn from one sample of a study of a mutant IDH1 vaccine in newly diagnosed glioma. Assay: immunoSEQ multiplex PCR; the TCRdb copy retains only in-frame clones and omits some. Seen here are tens of thousands of clones, approximately 83% observed once, and the top ten hold approximately 24%. No antigen has been assigned to these receptors. Material: PBMCs, obtained from a glioma patient whose treatment included an IDH1 peptide vaccine. The receptor source for this set is a man between 25 and 39 years old with glioma. Each CDR3 is given with its conserved first and last residue. Each record gives: D gene, V gene, clone size, J gene, CDR3 protein, CDR3 DNA. D genes are given only for firm matches. The size of a clone is reported for some rows only, either as once, few or many, or as a class for expanded clones.

D gene: TRBD1; V gene: TRBV18; clone size: -; J gene: TRBJ1-5; CDR3 protein: CASSPTGTGNQPQHF; CDR3 DNA: TGTGCCAGCTCACCTACCGGGACAGGAAATCAGCCCCAGCATTTT
D gene: -; V gene: TRBV6-6; clone size: -; J gene: TRBJ2-3; CDR3 protein: CASSYSGVGTDTQYF; CDR3 DNA: TGTGCCAGCAGTTACTCAGGGGTTGGCACAGATACGCAGTATTTT
D gene: -; V gene: TRBV6-5; clone size: -; J gene: TRBJ2-7; CDR3 protein: CASSYSGGEQYF; CDR3 DNA: TGTGCCAGCAGTTACTCCGGGGGCGAGCAGTACTTC
D gene: TRBD2; V gene: TRBV4-1; clone size: -; J gene: TRBJ2-7; CDR3 protein: CASSQKGASGTEQYF; CDR3 DNA: TGCGCCAGCAGTCAAAAGGGGGCTAGCGGGACCGAGCAGTACTTC
D gene: -; V gene: TRBV18; clone size: -; J gene: TRBJ2-7; CDR3 protein: CASSRPTENEQYF; CDR3 DNA: TGTGCCAGCTCACGACCGACAGAAAACGAGCAGTACTTC
D gene: TRBD1; V gene: TRBV5-1; clone size: -; J gene: TRBJ2-5; CDR3 protein: CASSSTGETQYF; CDR3 DNA: TGCGCCAGCAGCTCGACAGGGGAGACCCAGTACTTC
D gene: -; V gene: TRBV30; clone size: -; J gene: TRBJ2-3; CDR3 protein: CAWSGLQDTQYF; CDR3 DNA: TGTGCCTGGAGTGGGCTGCAAGATACGCAGTATTTT
D gene: -; V gene: TRBV7-8; clone size: -; J gene: TRBJ2-7; CDR3 protein: CASSLGDSYEQYF; CDR3 DNA: TGTGCCAGCAGCCTGGGCGACTCCTACGAGCAGTACTTC
D gene: -; V gene: TRBV19; clone size: -; J gene: TRBJ2-7; CDR3 protein: CASSIAGTSYEQYF; CDR3 DNA: TGTGCCAGTAGTATCGCCGGGACAAGCTACGAGCAGTACTTC
D gene: -; V gene: TRBV19; clone size: -; J gene: TRBJ2-7; CDR3 protein: CASSIAPNPTFDEQYF; CDR3 DNA: TGTGCCAGTAGTATAGCACCTAATCCCACCTTCGACGAGCAGTACTTC
D gene: -; V gene: TRBV5-1; clone size: few; J gene: TRBJ2-2; CDR3 protein: CASSLGTPGELFF; CDR3 DNA: TGCGCCAGCAGCTTGGGAACCCCCGGGGAGCTGTTTTTT
D gene: TRBD1; V gene: TRBV7-9; clone size: -; J gene: TRBJ1-4; CDR3 protein: CASSLGDRVTNEKLFF; CDR3 DNA: TGTGCCAGCAGCTTAGGGGACAGAGTTACTAATGAAAAACTGTTTTTT
D gene: -; V gene: TRBV7-2; clone size: -; J gene: TRBJ2-1; CDR3 protein: CASSLDASYNEQFF; CDR3 DNA: TGTGCCAGCAGCTTAGACGCCAGTTACAATGAGCAGTTCTTC
D gene: -; V gene: TRBV30; clone size: -; J gene: TRBJ1-1; CDR3 protein: CAWSVPVAFKTEAFF; CDR3 DNA: TGTGCCTGGAGTGTACCTGTGGCATTTAAGACTGAAGCTTTCTTT
D gene: TRBD2; V gene: TRBV6-1; clone size: -; J gene: TRBJ2-1; CDR3 protein: CASSDRSSGWYNEQFF; CDR3 DNA: TGTGCCAGCAGTGACCGGTCTAGCGGGTGGTACAATGAGCAGTTCTTC
D gene: -; V gene: TRBV21-1; clone size: few; J gene: TRBJ1-5; CDR3 protein: CATYKSRRRGRGQPQHF; CDR3 DNA: TGTGCCACCTACAAATCAAGGCGCAGGGGAAGGGGTCAGCCCCAGCATTTT
D gene: TRBD2; V gene: TRBV5-1; clone size: -; J gene: TRBJ2-5; CDR3 protein: CASSLATTSGGLETQYF; CDR3 DNA: TGCGCCAGCAGCTTGGCTACGACTAGCGGGGGATTAGAGACCCAGTACTTC
D gene: -; V gene: TRBV30; clone size: -; J gene: TRBJ2-1; CDR3 protein: CAWTGGAGYNEQFF; CDR3 DNA: TGTGCCTGGACTGGGGGGGCCGGTTACAATGAGCAGTTCTTC
D gene: -; V gene: TRBV5-1; clone size: -; J gene: TRBJ2-7; CDR3 protein: CASNPGSLYEQYF; CDR3 DNA: TGCGCCAGCAACCCGGGATCCCTCTACGAGCAGTACTTC
D gene: TRBD1; V gene: TRBV30; clone size: -; J gene: TRBJ1-2; CDR3 protein: CAWAPWGQPNYGYTF; CDR3 DNA: TGTGCCTGGGCCCCTTGGGGACAGCCAAACTATGGCTACACCTTC
D gene: -; V gene: TRBV2; clone size: -; J gene: TRBJ1-5; CDR3 protein: CASSELRRASNQPQHF; CDR3 DNA: TGTGCCAGCAGTGAACTGAGGAGGGCTAGCAATCAGCCCCAGCATTTT
D gene: -; V gene: TRBV29-1; clone size: -; J gene: TRBJ2-3; CDR3 protein: CSVVPGIVPDTQYF; CDR3 DNA: TGCAGCGTTGTTCCAGGGATTGTTCCAGATACGCAGTATTTT
D gene: -; V gene: TRBV10-3; clone size: -; J gene: TRBJ1-1; CDR3 protein: CAISKDDEAFF; CDR3 DNA: TGTGCCATCAGTAAGGACGATGAAGCTTTCTTT
D gene: -; V gene: TRBV11-2; clone size: -; J gene: TRBJ2-3; CDR3 protein: CASSLGGDTQYF; CDR3 DNA: TGTGCCAGCAGCTTAGGGGGAGATACGCAGTATTTT